The following is a TCR beta chain sequence with its context. Trimming at V came to 5 bases and at J to 3 bases, leaving 10 bases not matched to a gene. In germline, CDR1 is SGHVS, CDR2 FQNEAQ. This CDR3 contains 17 residues. The data were obtained in a study of blood T cell repertoires in COVID-19. Study-wide background: The United States, Italy and Spain were the sources of the acute and convalescent COVID-19 samples.

The participants were between 18 and 89 years old and came from fewer than 25 US areas. Recovered participants had two consecutive negative NP/OP PCR tests, healthcare professional clearance, or symptom resolution. TCRdb's copy holds only in-frame clones and misses some; the assay was immunoSEQ multiplex PCR. Of 260,000 or so clones detected, around 84% appear once; the ten largest clones hold 2% to 3%. Sequenced input: PBMCs or T cells enriched from blood (not recorded which). The chain uses TRBV7-8 and TRBJ2-1; 10 bases line up with TRBD2. This TCR was sampled from a woman in her 50s who had recovered from COVID-19. CDR3 bases: TGTGCCAGCAGCCTTGCGGAGGCTAGCGGGAGCTACAATGAGCAGTTCTTC. This translates into CASSLAEASGSYNEQFF.